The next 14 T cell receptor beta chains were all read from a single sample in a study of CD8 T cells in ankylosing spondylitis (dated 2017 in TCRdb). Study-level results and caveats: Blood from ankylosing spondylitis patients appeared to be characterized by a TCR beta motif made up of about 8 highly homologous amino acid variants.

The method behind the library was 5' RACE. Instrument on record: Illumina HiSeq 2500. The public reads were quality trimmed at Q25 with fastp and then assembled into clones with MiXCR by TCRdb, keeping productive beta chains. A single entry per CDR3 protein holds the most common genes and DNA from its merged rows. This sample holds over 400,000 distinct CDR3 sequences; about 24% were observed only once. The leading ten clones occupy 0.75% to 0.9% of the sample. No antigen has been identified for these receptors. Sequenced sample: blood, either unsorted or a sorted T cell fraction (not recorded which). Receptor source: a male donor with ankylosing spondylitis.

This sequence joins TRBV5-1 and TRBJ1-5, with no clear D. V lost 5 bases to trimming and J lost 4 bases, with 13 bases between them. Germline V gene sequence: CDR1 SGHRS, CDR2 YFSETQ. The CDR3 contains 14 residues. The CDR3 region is CASRPGADNQPQHF. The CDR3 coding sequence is TGCGCCAGCAGGCCAGGTGCCGATAATCAGCCCCAGCATTTT.

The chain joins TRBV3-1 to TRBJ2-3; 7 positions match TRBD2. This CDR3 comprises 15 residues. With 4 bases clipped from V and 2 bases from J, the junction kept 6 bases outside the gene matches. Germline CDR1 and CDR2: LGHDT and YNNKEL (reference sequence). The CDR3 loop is CASSRPGGPTDTQYF. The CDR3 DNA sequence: TGTGCCAGCAGCCGTCCGGGAGGACCCACAGATACGCAGTATTTT.

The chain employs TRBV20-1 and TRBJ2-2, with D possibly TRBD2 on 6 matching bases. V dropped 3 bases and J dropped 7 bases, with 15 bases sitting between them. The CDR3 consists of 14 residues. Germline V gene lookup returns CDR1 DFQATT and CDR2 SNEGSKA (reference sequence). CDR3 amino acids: CSASTGLLFGELFF. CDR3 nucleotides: TGCAGTGCTAGTACGGGACTGCTCTTCGGGGAGCTGTTTTTT.

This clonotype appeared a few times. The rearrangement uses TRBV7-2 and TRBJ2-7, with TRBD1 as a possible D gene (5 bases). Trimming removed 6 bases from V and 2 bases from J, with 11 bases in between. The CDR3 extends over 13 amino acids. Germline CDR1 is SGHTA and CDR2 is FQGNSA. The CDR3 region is CASSFAGTYEQYV. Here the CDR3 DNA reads TGTGCCAGCAGTTTCGCAGGGACCTACGAGCAGTACGTC.

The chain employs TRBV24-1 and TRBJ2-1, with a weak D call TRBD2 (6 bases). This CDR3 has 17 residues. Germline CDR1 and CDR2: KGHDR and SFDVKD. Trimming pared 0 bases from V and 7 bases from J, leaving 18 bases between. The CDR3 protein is CATSDLGTGGIGNEQFF. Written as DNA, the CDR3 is TGTGCCACCAGTGATTTGGGGACTGGCGGGATAGGTAATGAGCAGTTCTTC.

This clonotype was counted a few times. The CDR3 loop reads CSASPGTSGFQETQYF. DNA of the CDR3: TGCAGTGCTAGTCCAGGGACTAGCGGGTTCCAAGAGACCCAGTACTTC. The V call is TRBV20-1, the J call TRBJ2-5; 12 bases are shared with TRBD2. Losses at the gene ends were 3 bases for V and 1 base for J; bases not matched to a gene: 6. Germline V gene sequence: CDR1 DFQATT, CDR2 SNEGSKA (reference sequence). The CDR3 has 16 amino acids.

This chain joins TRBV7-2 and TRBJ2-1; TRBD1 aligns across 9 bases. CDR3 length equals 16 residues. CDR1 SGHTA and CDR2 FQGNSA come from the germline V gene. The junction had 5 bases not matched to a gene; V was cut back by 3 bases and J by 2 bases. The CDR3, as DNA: TGTGCCAGCAGCTTGTTGGGACAGGGACCCTACAATGAGCAGTTCTTC. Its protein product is CASSLLGQGPYNEQFF.

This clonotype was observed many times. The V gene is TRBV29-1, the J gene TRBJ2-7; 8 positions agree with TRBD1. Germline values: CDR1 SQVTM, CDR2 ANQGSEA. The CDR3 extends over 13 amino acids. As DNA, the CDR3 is TGCATTCCAGGGGGCAGGACCGGCTACGAGCAGTACGTC. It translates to CIPGGRTGYEQYV.

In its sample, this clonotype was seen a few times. The CDR3 spells CASLEAGIPGGFF. CDR3 DNA: TGTGCCAGCCTCGAAGCAGGCATCCCAGGAGGGTTCTTC. The V gene is TRBV7-2, the J gene TRBJ2-1; D might be TRBD2 (5 bases). Trimming took off 8 bases at V and 15 bases at J, with 23 bases between the two ends. The CDR3 is 13 amino acids. From germline, CDR1 is SGHTA and CDR2 FQGNSA. The full variable domain, completed using reference TRBV7-2 and TRBJ2-1, is GAGVSQSPSNKVTEKGKDVELRCDPISGHTALYWYRQSLGQGLEFLIYFQGNSAPDKSGLPSDRFSAERTGGSVSTLTIQRTQQEDSAVYLCASLEAGIPGGFFGPGTRLTVL.

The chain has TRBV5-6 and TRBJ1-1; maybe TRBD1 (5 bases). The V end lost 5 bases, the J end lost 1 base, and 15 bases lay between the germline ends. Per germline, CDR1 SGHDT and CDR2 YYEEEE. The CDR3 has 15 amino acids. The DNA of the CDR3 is TGTGCCAGCAGTTTCTTTTCGGGGGAGAACACTGAAGCTTTCTTT. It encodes CASSFFSGENTEAFF.

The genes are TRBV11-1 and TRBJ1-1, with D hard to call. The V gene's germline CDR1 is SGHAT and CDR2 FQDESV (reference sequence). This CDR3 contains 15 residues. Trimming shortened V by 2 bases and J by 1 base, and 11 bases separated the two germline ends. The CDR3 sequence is CASSLRLGTNTEAFF. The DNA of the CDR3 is TGTGCCAGCAGCTTACGGCTGGGAACGAACACTGAAGCTTTCTTT.

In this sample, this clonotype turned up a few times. CDR3 region: CASSWTVRSYEQYV. The CDR3 DNA reads TGTGCCAGCAGTTGGACAGTCAGGTCCTACGAGCAGTACGTC. This chain joins TRBV6-5 and TRBJ2-7; a possible D gene is TRBD1 (6 bases). This CDR3 has 14 residues. Germline CDR1 and CDR2: MNHEY and SVGAGI. Between the trimmed V and J ends, which lost 4 bases and 1 base, there was a span of 11 bases.

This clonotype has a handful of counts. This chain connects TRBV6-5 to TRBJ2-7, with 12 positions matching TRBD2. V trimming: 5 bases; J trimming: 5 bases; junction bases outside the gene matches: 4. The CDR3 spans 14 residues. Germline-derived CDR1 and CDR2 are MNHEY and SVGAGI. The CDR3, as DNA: TGTGCCAGCAGTCACCGGACTAGCGGGAACGAGCAGTACGTC. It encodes CASSHRTSGNEQYV.

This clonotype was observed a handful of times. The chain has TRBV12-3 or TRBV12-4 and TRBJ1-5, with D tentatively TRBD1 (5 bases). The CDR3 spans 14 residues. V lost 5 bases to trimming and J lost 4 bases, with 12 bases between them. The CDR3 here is CASSAGTTNQPQHF. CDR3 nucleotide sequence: TGTGCCAGCAGTGCCGGGACGACAAATCAGCCCCAGCATTTT.